The clone carrying this T cell receptor (beta chain) was detected a few times. Its specificity is not known. With 2 bases removed from V and 4 bases from J, the gap between germline ends came to 11 bases. The CDR3 is 14 residues long. CDR1 is PRHDT and CDR2 is FYEKMQ in the germline V gene (reference sequence). These data originate in a study of CD8 T cells in ankylosing spondylitis. General study points: Relatively scarce in peripheral blood, disease-linked clones were CD8+. Apparently characteristic of ankylosing spondylitis blood was a TCR beta motif (fewer than ten highly homologous variants). Earlier studies detected some motif variants in reactive arthritis synovial fluid and blood.

With molecular barcodes, quantitative 5'-RACE was used to make the TCR beta libraries. TCRdb re-analysed the 5' RACE reads in MiXCR, keeping a single row per CDR3 protein. The profile shows about 160,000 distinct CDR3 sequences, about 17% of them singletons. Sequencing input: blood, either unsorted or a sorted T cell fraction (not recorded which). The genes are TRBV13 and TRBJ1-1; D gene uncertain. This clonotype was sampled from a male donor with ankylosing spondylitis or in good health (not recorded which). The CDR3: CASSLPATLTEAFF. The CDR3 DNA sequence: TGTGCCAGCAGCTTACCCGCGACTCTCACTGAAGCTTTCTTT.